This is a list of T cell receptor beta chains from one sample in a study of blood T cell repertoires in COVID-19. Some clones are missing from TCRdb's copy, which holds only in-frame ones; the method was immunoSEQ multiplex PCR. The sample yields around 230,000 clones, around 90% seen once. The sequencing sample was made of PBMCs or T cells enriched from blood (not recorded which). These receptors came from a woman aged 30 to 39 who had recovered from COVID-19. CDR3s leave out the opening cysteine and the closing phenylalanine or tryptophan. Each record gives: V gene, J gene, CDR3 protein.

V gene: TRBV5-1; J gene: TRBJ1-2; CDR3 protein: ASSLASGGGSYT
V gene: TRBV9; J gene: TRBJ2-1; CDR3 protein: ASGDNEGDNEQF
V gene: TRBV19; J gene: TRBJ1-5; CDR3 protein: ASRGAGNQPQH
V gene: TRBV4-1; J gene: TRBJ2-3; CDR3 protein: ASSQEGGSPDTQY
V gene: TRBV12-3/TRBV12-4; J gene: TRBJ2-1; CDR3 protein: ASSLVANEQF
V gene: TRBV19; J gene: TRBJ1-1; CDR3 protein: ASSIQAAAGGTEAF
V gene: TRBV6-5; J gene: TRBJ1-6; CDR3 protein: ASSYWGREDSPLH
V gene: TRBV7-2; J gene: TRBJ1-5; CDR3 protein: ASRMTGSNQPQH
V gene: TRBV10-3; J gene: TRBJ1-1; CDR3 protein: AISAAGQMNTEAF
V gene: TRBV9; J gene: TRBJ2-7; CDR3 protein: ASSGPQGQGGYEQY